The source of this T cell receptor (beta chain) is a study of T cells in Graves' hyperthyroidism and ophthalmopathy. This clonotype was seen at least ten times. Its cognate antigen is unknown. Germline V gives CDR1 MDHEN, CDR2 SYDVKM. This CDR3 spans 12 amino acids. With 3 bases removed from V and 7 bases from J, the gap between germline ends came to 10 bases. General study findings and limits: Model-based prediction identified ophthalmopathy a median about 6 months prior to its onset. Most thyroid-expanded clonotypes above 0.001 were also found in blood.

The hyperthyroidism patients had all been newly diagnosed, and their disease duration was under 2 months. Their ages ranged from 18 to 65 years. Amplified TCR beta CDR3 regions came from RNA transcripts. TCR CDR3 underwent first-round RT-PCR with the HTBI primer set. One entry per CDR3 protein, called by TCRdb with MiXCR from the multiplex PCR reads. Of around 190,000 distinct CDR3 sequences listed, approximately 17% are singletons. The receptor was isolated from a woman in her 50s with Graves' hyperthyroidism. Sample: blood. The chain is built from TRBV28 and TRBJ2-7; no reliable D call. CDR3 loop: CASSFGSREQYF. DNA for the CDR3: TGTGCCAGCAGTTTCGGTTCGCGGGAGCAGTACTTC.